Below are 24 T cell receptor beta chains sequenced from a single sample in a study of blood T cell repertoires in COVID-19 (TCRdb year 2020). Libraries were built with the immunoSEQ multiplex PCR assay. Here the immuneACCESS table is served through TCRdb, limited to in-frame sequences with V and J called. Missing clones are a known gap in these copies; in checked studies unresolved V genes cover under half, and the rest lacks a known reason. Here the sample has around 200,000 clones; about nine tenths occur a single time. The top ten clonotypes cover about 1.6% of the sample. The sample was peripheral blood. These receptors originate from a man between 18 and 35 years old with active or convalescent COVID-19.

This chain links TRBV18 with TRBJ1-3; D uncertain. Trimming cost V 2 bases and J 0 bases, with 8 bases left between them. The CDR3 consists of 15 residues. Per the germline V gene, CDR1 is KGHSH and CDR2 is LQKENI. The CDR3 sequence is CASSPAPDSGNTIYF. For the CDR3, the DNA is TGTGCCAGCTCACCAGCCCCAGACTCTGGAAACACCATATATTTT.

The J gene is TRBJ2-1, the V gene TRBV11-2, with TRBD2 matching over 10 bases. The V segment lost 3 bases and the J segment 9 bases; nucleotides outside the gene matches: 8. The CDR3 runs 15 residues. Per the germline V gene, CDR1 is SGHAT and CDR2 is FQNNGV. The CDR3 nucleotides read TGTGCCAGCAGCTTGGCGTCTAGCGGGAGTACTGAGCAGTTCTTC. Its translation is CASSLASSGSTEQFF.

A few counts support this clone. The rearrangement joins TRBV29-1 to TRBJ2-7; D is perhaps TRBD2 (6 bases). The germline CDR1 and CDR2 sequences are SQVTM and ANQGSEA. V was clipped by 2 bases and J by 6 bases, with 17 bases between them. CDR3 length: 14 amino acids. The CDR3 protein is CSVETRDRGGEQYF. As DNA, the CDR3 is TGCAGCGTTGAAACCCGGGATCGGGGAGGCGAGCAGTACTTC.

This clone has only a few counts. This chain connects TRBV6-1 to TRBJ1-2; the D gene is possibly TRBD1 (5 bases). Trimming took 0 bases from V and 7 from J, leaving 12 bases between them. The V gene's germline CDR1 is MNHNS and CDR2 SASEGT. The CDR3 consists of 14 residues. CDR3 residues: CASSEADYGGGYTF. CDR3 nucleotide sequence: TGTGCCAGCAGTGAAGCGGACTATGGGGGTGGCTACACCTTC.

This chain uses TRBV5-1 with TRBJ1-2, with no clear D. Trimming removed 4 bases at V and 0 bases at J, with 13 bases between. CDR1 and CDR2 (germline): SGHRS, YFSETQ. This CDR3 spans 15 amino acids. CDR3: CASSPLLEANYGYTF. The CDR3 nucleotides are TGCGCCAGCAGCCCCCTATTGGAGGCTAACTATGGCTACACCTTC. Full variable domain (remainder filled in from reference TRBV5-1 and TRBJ1-2): KAGVTQTPRYLIKTRGQQVTLSCSPISGHRSVSWYQQTPGQGLQFLFEYFSETQRNKGNFPGRFSGRQFSNSRSEMNVSTLELGDSALYLCASSPLLEANYGYTFGSGTRLTVV.

This chain uses TRBV24-1 with TRBJ2-1; TRBD2 is a possible D gene (6 bases). Trimming removed 2 bases at V and 6 bases at J, with 16 bases between. Per the germline V gene, CDR1 is KGHDR and CDR2 is SFDVKD. The CDR3 is 16 residues long. The CDR3 sequence: CATSDSRLVGVNEQFF. DNA for the CDR3: TGTGCCACCAGTGATTCACGACTAGTAGGGGTCAATGAGCAGTTCTTC.

The rearrangement links TRBV9 to TRBJ2-1; D is possibly TRBD2 (5 bases). The V end was cut by 3 bases, the J end by 5 bases, with 12 bases between. There are 14 residues in the CDR3. Germline V gene data show CDR1 as SGDLS and CDR2 as YYNGEE. The CDR3 bases are TGTGCCAGCAGCGGAGCTAGCTCTAACAATGAGCAGTTCTTC. Residues: CASSGASSNNEQFF.

CDR3 sequence reads: CASQRLAGVNEQFF. In DNA form, the CDR3 reads TGTGCCAGTCAAAGACTAGCGGGAGTCAATGAGCAGTTCTTC. The chain has TRBV19 and TRBJ2-1; TRBD2 aligns across 12 bases. The V gene end was trimmed by 8 bases and the J gene end by 6 bases; junction bases not matched to a gene: 5. The CDR3 sequence is 14 residues long. Germline lookup yields CDR1 LNHDA and CDR2 SQIVND (reference sequence).

This chain links TRBV5-1 with TRBJ2-3; 12 positions match TRBD2. Germline trimming cut 0 bases from V and 4 bases from J; bases unmatched to any gene: 12. This CDR3 contains 19 residues. Germline V gives CDR1 SGHRS, CDR2 YFSETQ. The CDR3: CASSLEGLAGSLRPDTQYF. CDR3 in DNA: TGCGCCAGCAGCTTGGAAGGACTAGCGGGGTCCCTTCGCCCAGATACGCAGTATTTT.

The sample holds one count of this clone. The V and J genes are TRBV12-5 and TRBJ1-5; TRBD1 agrees at 10 bases. Germline V gene lookup returns CDR1 LGHNT and CDR2 FRNRAP. V was pared by 3 bases and J by 11 bases, with 22 bases of the junction left unmatched. The CDR3 sequence is 19 residues long. CDR3 residues: CASGFEGVDRGPINWAQHF. The DNA for the CDR3 is TGTGCTAGTGGTTTCGAGGGGGTAGACAGGGGGCCCATAAATTGGGCCCAGCATTTT.

The chain links TRBV16 to TRBJ2-7; weak D call: TRBD1 (6 bases). With 6 bases removed from V and 6 bases from J, the gap between germline ends came to 12 bases. Germline CDR1 reads KGHSY; CDR2 reads FQNENV. The CDR3 has 12 amino acids. The CDR3 DNA reads TGTGCCAGCAGACACAGGGTGGGCGAGCAGTACTTC. Its protein product is CASRHRVGEQYF.

This clone occurred once. This chain uses TRBV11-3 with TRBJ1-6; 10 nucleotides line up with TRBD1. The ends lost 5 bases at V and 9 bases at J; junction bases unmatched: 10. CDR3 length: 16 residues. CDR1 SGHNT and CDR2 YENEEA come from the germline V gene. The CDR3 nucleotides read TGTGCCAGCAGCCGGGACAGGGGCCTAGGCTTTTCACCCCTCCACTTT. This translates into CASSRDRGLGFSPLHF.

This rearrangement joins TRBV12-3 or TRBV12-4 to TRBJ2-7; D gene unclear. The CDR3 spans 13 residues. V dropped 5 bases and J dropped 2 bases, with 10 bases sitting between them. The CDR3 nucleotides are TGTGCCAGCAGTCCCCGCGAGGCCTACGAGCAGTACTTC. This translates into CASSPREAYEQYF.

V gene TRBV4-2 combines with J gene TRBJ2-2, with 7 bases lining up with TRBD1. CDR3 size: 16 residues. Germline CDR1 is LGHNA and CDR2 is YNFKEQ. Trimming took 4 bases from V and 5 from J; bases not matched to a gene: 10. The CDR3 sequence is CASSRSTGEGTGELFF. The CDR3 nucleotides read TGTGCCAGCAGCCGATCCACAGGGGAAGGGACCGGGGAGCTGTTTTTT.

This rearrangement joins TRBV10-3 to TRBJ1-5; TRBD1 aligns across 8 bases. The CDR3 is 15 amino acids. The junction had 9 bases not matched to a gene; V was cut back by 10 bases and J by 1 base. CDR1 ENHRY and CDR2 SYGVKD come from the germline V gene. CDR3 in DNA: TGTGCCACCGGCATGGGACAGGAGAGCAATCAGCCCCAGCATTTT. This encodes CATGMGQESNQPQHF.

CDR3 in amino acids: CASRRGLDTEAFF. CDR3 DNA sequence: TGCGCCAGCAGGCGGGGTTTGGACACTGAAGCTTTCTTT. This rearrangement joins TRBV10-1 to TRBJ1-1; D remains unclear. The germline V gene encodes CDR1 WNHNN and CDR2 SYGVQD (reference sequence). The length of the CDR3 is 13 residues. V shed 6 bases and J shed 3 bases, with 11 bases lying between them.

This chain connects TRBV3-1 (or the pseudogene TRBV3-2) to TRBJ2-7, with 7 nucleotides matching TRBD1. V lost 4 bases to trimming and J lost 3 bases; unmatched junction nucleotides: 9. There are 15 residues in the CDR3. The V gene's germline CDR1 is LGHDT and CDR2 YNNKEL (reference sequence). CDR3 sequence reads: CASSPGRDSYYEQYF. In DNA form, the CDR3 reads TGTGCCAGCAGCCCGGGCCGGGACAGCTACTACGAGCAGTACTTC.

The genes are TRBV2 and TRBJ1-5; D unclear. CDR3 length equals 14 residues. In germline, CDR1 is SNHLY, CDR2 FYNNEI. Trimming left V 4 bases short and J 5 bases short, with 12 bases between. The CDR3 nucleotides read TGTGCCAGCAGTGTAGAGCACGGGTATCAGCCCCAGCATTTT. It yields the protein CASSVEHGYQPQHF.

The V call is TRBV7-8, the J call TRBJ1-3; D uncertain. Germline-derived CDR1 and CDR2 are SGHVS and FQNEAQ. The CDR3 has 14 amino acids. The germline V and J ends were trimmed by 2 bases and 3 bases, with 8 bases remaining between them. The CDR3 coding sequence is TGTGCCAGCAGCTTAAGGCGGGGTGGAAACACCATATATTTT. Its translation is CASSLRRGGNTIYF.

DNA for the CDR3: TGTGCCAGCAGCGTATCACAGGGAGTAGGGGAGCAGTACTTC. The encoded protein is CASSVSQGVGEQYF. This chain joins TRBV9 and TRBJ2-7; a possible D gene is TRBD1 (6 bases). The CDR3 runs to 14 residues. Germline values: CDR1 SGDLS, CDR2 YYNGEE. V lost 1 base and J 7 bases, leaving 15 bases between the germline ends.

The chain links TRBV18 to TRBJ2-7, with TRBD2 as a possible D gene (6 bases). There are 16 residues in the CDR3. The germline V gene encodes CDR1 KGHSH and CDR2 LQKENI. Trimming removed 3 bases from V and 6 bases from J, with 21 bases in between. This CDR3 is CASSPPRRGNEPEQYF. DNA of the CDR3: TGTGCCAGCTCACCGCCCAGACGGGGGAATGAACCCGAGCAGTACTTC.

The rearrangement uses TRBV7-9 and TRBJ1-6; D unclear. Germline assignment: CDR1 SEHNR and CDR2 FQNEAQ (reference sequence). The CDR3 loop spans 16 amino acids. V was clipped by 2 bases and J by 8 bases, with 16 bases between them. CDR3 protein: CASSLTPAGRDSPLHF. In DNA form, the CDR3 reads TGTGCCAGCAGCTTAACCCCAGCGGGGAGGGATTCACCCCTCCACTTT. The complete variable domain, with remaining parts taken from reference TRBV7-9 and TRBJ1-6, reads DTGVSQNPRHKITKRGQNVTFRCDPISEHNRLYWYRQTLGQGPEFLTYFQNEAQLEKSRLLSDRFSAERPKGSFSTLEIQRTEQGDSAMYLCASSLTPAGRDSPLHFGNGTRLTVT.

The genes are TRBV6-6 and TRBJ2-7, with a weak D call TRBD2 (5 bases). V was clipped by 2 bases and J by 3 bases, with 11 bases between them. The CDR3 has 14 residues. The germline V gene encodes CDR1 MNHNY and CDR2 SVGAGI (reference sequence). CDR3 nucleotides: TGTGCCAGCAGTTACCCCCCAGCGGTCTACGAGCAGTACTTC. The encoded protein is CASSYPPAVYEQYF.

The table lists this clone with a few counts. The chain has TRBV19 and TRBJ2-7; no clear D gene. The CDR3 is 14 residues long. In germline, CDR1 is LNHDA, CDR2 SQIVND (reference sequence). Trimming took off 1 base at V and 0 bases at J, with 7 bases between the two ends. CDR3 sequence: CASSIAGFSYEQYF. The CDR3 DNA reads TGTGCCAGTAGTATAGCTGGCTTCTCCTACGAGCAGTACTTC. The variable domain in full, with the rest retrieved from reference TRBV19 and TRBJ2-7, is DGGITQSPKYLFRKEGQNVTLSCEQNLNHDAMYWYRQDPGQGLRLIYYSQIVNDFQKGDIAEGYSVSREKKESFPLTVTSAQKNPTAFYLCASSIAGFSYEQYFGPGTRLTVT.